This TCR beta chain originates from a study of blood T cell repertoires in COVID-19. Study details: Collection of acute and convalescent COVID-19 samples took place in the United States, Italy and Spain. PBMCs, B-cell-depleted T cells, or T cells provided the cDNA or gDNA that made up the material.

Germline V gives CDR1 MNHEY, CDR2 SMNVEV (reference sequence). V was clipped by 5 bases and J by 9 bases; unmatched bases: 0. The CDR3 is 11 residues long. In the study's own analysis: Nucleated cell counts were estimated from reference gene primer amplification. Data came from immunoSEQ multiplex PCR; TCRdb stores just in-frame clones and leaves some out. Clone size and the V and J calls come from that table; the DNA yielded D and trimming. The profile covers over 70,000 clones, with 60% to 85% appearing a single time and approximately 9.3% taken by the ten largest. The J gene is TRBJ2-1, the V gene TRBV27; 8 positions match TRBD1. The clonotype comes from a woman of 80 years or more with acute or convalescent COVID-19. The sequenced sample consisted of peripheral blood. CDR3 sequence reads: CASSQGAEQFF. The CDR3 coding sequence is TGTGCCAGCAGTCAGGGGGCTGAGCAGTTCTTC.